This T cell receptor (beta chain) was identified during a study of cytomegalovirus exposure and HLA in healthy donors. Primers: 60 Vbeta forward and 13 Jbeta reverse. The repertoire was sequenced with immunoSEQ multiplex PCR; TCRdb's copy has only in-frame clones and lacks some. The listing records 65,000 to 95,000 clones. Of note for this clone: Its specificity is not known.

Whole-study findings and limits: A later analysis by the authors found several of the most significant clusters apparently linked to common viral pathogens. With high specificity and sensitivity, the classifier reportedly diagnosed cytomegalovirus status. A later analysis showed TCR association rates differing by HLA locus, peaking at DRB1 and lowest at HLA-C. About 87% or about 30% of the time was how often most TCR beta V segments were productive, according to an earlier analysis.

Sequenced material: PBMCs. The TCR originated in a female donor in good health and CMV-seropositive.

This CDR3 reads CASHGTSGSIHEQYF. CDR3 nucleotides: TGTGCCAGCCATGGGACTAGCGGGAGTATCCACGAGCAGTACTTC. The V and J genes are TRBV27 and TRBJ2-7; the match to TRBD2 covers 14 bases. Germline V gene data show CDR1 as MNHEY and CDR2 as SMNVEV (reference sequence). CDR3 length equals 15 residues. Trimming took 8 bases from V and 5 from J; bases not matched to a gene: 8.